This is a list of T cell receptor beta chains from one sample in a study of blood T cell repertoires in COVID-19. Clones were read by immunoSEQ multiplex PCR, and TCRdb kept only the in-frame ones, dropping some. Among around 76,000 clones listed, approximately 90% were seen once. Material: peripheral blood. These receptors all stem from a man aged 55 to 70 with acute or convalescent COVID-19. The CDR3 runs from the conserved cysteine through the conserved F or W. A D gene is named only where the DNA matches it firmly. Only part of the rows carry a size: once, few, many, or a class if the clone is expanded.

15,once,TRBD1,TRBV19,TRBJ2-7,TGTGCCAGTAGTTCGCGTGAGACAGGGTCCTACGAGCAGTACTTC,CASSSRETGSYEQYF
13,few,TRBD1,TRBV5-6,TRBJ1-5,TGTGCCAGCAGCCGGACAGGGGTTCAGCCCCAGCATTTT,CASSRTGVQPQHF
16,-,-,TRBV19,TRBJ2-3,TGTGCCAGTAAGGATCCCGGGAGTTCAACCACAGATACGCAGTATTTT,CASKDPGSSTTDTQYF
14,-,-,TRBV2,TRBJ2-2,TGTGCCAGCAGTGAAAGGGGTGGGTCCGGGGAGCTGTTTTTT,CASSERGGSGELFF
17,-,TRBD2,TRBV4-1,TRBJ2-7,TGCGCCAGCAGCCGACTAGCGGGAGGCCCGAAAAATGGGGAGCAGTACTTC,CASSRLAGGPKNGEQYF
15,-,TRBD2,TRBV3-1/TRBV3-2,TRBJ2-1,TGTGCCAGCAGCCCCCGTAGAGCTAGCGGCAATGAGCAGTTCTTC,CASSPRRASGNEQFF
15,-,TRBD1,TRBV5-4,TRBJ1-6,TGTGCCAGCAGCTTACAACAGGGGAGGAGTTCACCCCTCCACTTT,CASSLQQGRSSPLHF
15,-,TRBD1,TRBV7-3,TRBJ2-2,TGTGCCAGCAGCTTGACGACAGGGCACGCCGGGGAGCTGTTTTTT,CASSLTTGHAGELFF
16,-,TRBD1,TRBV9,TRBJ1-2,TGTGCCAGCAGCGGGCCACAGGGGGCGATGACCTATGGCTACACCTTC,CASSGPQGAMTYGYTF
15,-,-,TRBV10-3,TRBJ1-1,TGTGCCATCAGTGAGGGGCGTAGAATGAACACTGAAGCTTTCTTT,CAISEGRRMNTEAFF
14,-,-,TRBV3-1/TRBV3-2,TRBJ1-5,TGTGCCAGCAGCCTACGGGGGATGGGTCAGCCCCAGCATTTT,CASSLRGMGQPQHF
16,-,TRBD2,TRBV24-1,TRBJ2-7,TGTGCCACCAGCGATAAGACTAGCGGGAGTCTCCGCGAGCAGTACTTC,CATSDKTSGSLREQYF
13,once,-,TRBV11-2,TRBJ2-2,TGTGCCACCGGAGCCAGCAACACCGGGGAGCTGTTTTTT,CATGASNTGELFF
18,-,TRBD1,TRBV24-1,TRBJ2-2,TGTGCCACCAGTGACCCGACGACCAGACAGGGTGCTTCCGGGGAGCTGTTTTTT,CATSDPTTRQGASGELFF
16,-,TRBD2,TRBV18,TRBJ2-1,TGTGCCAGCTCACCACGTGGACTAGCGGGAGGCAATGAGCAGTTCTTC,CASSPRGLAGGNEQFF
14,-,-,TRBV7-9,TRBJ1-1,TGTGCCAGCAGCCCACAAACAGGGAGCACTGAAGCTTTCTTT,CASSPQTGSTEAFF
16,-,-,TRBV4-2,TRBJ1-5,TGTGCCAGCAGCCAAGATGGGCAGCCCAACAATCAGCCCCAGCATTTT,CASSQDGQPNNQPQHF
15,few,-,TRBV6-5,TRBJ2-1,TGTGCCAGCAGACCTGGGACTGGAGGGGAGCGTGAGCAGTTCTTC,CASRPGTGGEREQFF
12,once,-,TRBV10-2,TRBJ1-5,TGCGCCTGCCGTCAGGGGAATCAGCCCCAGCATTTT,CACRQGNQPQHF
19,-,TRBD2,TRBV5-1,TRBJ2-1,TGCGCCAGCAGCTTTCGGGAGGGCCGTTTCGAGCCCTCCTACAATGAGCAGTTCTTC,CASSFREGRFEPSYNEQFF
15,once,TRBD1,TRBV28,TRBJ1-2,TGTGCCAGCAGTACAAACCAGGGGGCGTTGCTAGGCTACACCTTC,CASSTNQGALLGYTF
15,-,-,TRBV30,TRBJ1-3,TGTGCCTGGAGGTTCGGACAGAGCTCTGGAAACACCATATATTTT,CAWRFGQSSGNTIYF
14,-,-,TRBV6-1,TRBJ2-3,TGTGCCAGCAGTGATGGCCCTAGTTCCTATACGCAGTATTTT,CASSDGPSSYTQYF
16,-,-,TRBV14,TRBJ2-7,TGTGCCAGCAGCCAAGGCCCCAGGTCAGTCTCCTACGAGCAGTACTTC,CASSQGPRSVSYEQYF
13,-,-,TRBV19,TRBJ2-1,TGTGCCAGTAGTCAAATTTCAGGGTATGAGCAGTTCTTC,CASSQISGYEQFF
15,-,TRBD1,TRBV5-1,TRBJ1-2,TGCGCCAGCAGCTTGGTCACAGGGGATGACTATGGCTACACCTTC,CASSLVTGDDYGYTF
15,-,-,TRBV6-1,TRBJ1-2,TGTGCCAGCAGTGAAAACGCCGGTTCTAACTATGGCTACACCTTC,CASSENAGSNYGYTF
17,-,TRBD1,TRBV7-8,TRBJ1-6,TGTGCCAGCAGCTTAGGAGGGACAGGGGGTAGGAATTCACCCCTCCACTTT,CASSLGGTGGRNSPLHF
14,-,TRBD1,TRBV5-1,TRBJ2-5,TGCGCCAGCAGCCCTCAAACGACAGGGGAGACCCAGTACTTC,CASSPQTTGETQYF
14,-,TRBD1,TRBV30,TRBJ1-4,TGTGCCTGGAGCGGGACAGGGGATAATGAAAAACTGTTTTTT,CAWSGTGDNEKLFF
14,-,TRBD1,TRBV6-2/TRBV6-3,TRBJ1-5,TGTGCCAGCAGTAATCAGGGGGCAGGACAGCCCCAGCATTTT,CASSNQGAGQPQHF
11,-,-,TRBV6-5,TRBJ1-4,TGTGCCAGCAGTTTCAGTGAAAAACTGTTTTTT,CASSFSEKLFF
15,few,-,TRBV5-8,TRBJ1-5,TGTGCCAGCAGCTTGGATGGGGCGGTAGATCAGCCCCAGCATTTT,CASSLDGAVDQPQHF
11,-,TRBD1,TRBV6-5,TRBJ2-7,TGTGCCGGGGGACAGGGGTACGAGCAGTACTTC,CAGGQGYEQYF
16,-,TRBD1,TRBV7-3,TRBJ2-1,TGTGCCAGCAGCCCCATGGACAGGGGGTTGTACAATGAGCAGTTCTTC,CASSPMDRGLYNEQFF
16,-,-,TRBV7-2,TRBJ1-4,TGTGCCAGCAGCTTAGGGGGCGGGACGGGTAATGAAAAACTGTTTTTT,CASSLGGGTGNEKLFF
13,-,-,TRBV12-3/TRBV12-4,TRBJ1-2,TGTGCCAGCAGAGCAACAGGAGGGTATGGCTACACCTTC,CASRATGGYGYTF
15,-,-,TRBV6-5,TRBJ1-2,TGTGCCAGCAGCACGGCAACAGGGCCTAACTATGGCTACACCTTC,CASSTATGPNYGYTF
15,-,-,TRBV27,TRBJ1-6,TGTGCCAGCAGTTTATTACGGGGAGATAATTCACCCCTCCACTTT,CASSLLRGDNSPLHF
17,-,TRBD1,TRBV7-9,TRBJ1-2,TGTGCCAGCAGCTCCCCTGGGACAGCCGAAATTAACTATGGCTACACCTTC,CASSSPGTAEINYGYTF
13,-,-,TRBV7-3,TRBJ2-5,TGTGCCAGCAGCTTAGGTCGAGGAGAGACCCAGTACTTC,CASSLGRGETQYF
16,-,TRBD1,TRBV4-2,TRBJ2-2,TGTGCCAGCAGCGGGGACAGGGGGCCTTCGAGGGGGGAGCTGTTTTTT,CASSGDRGPSRGELFF
13,few,TRBD1,TRBV7-9,TRBJ2-5,TGTGCCAGCACTGGGACAGGTCAAGAGACCCAGTACTTC,CASTGTGQETQYF
16,few,TRBD2,TRBV6-1,TRBJ2-2,TGTGCCAGCAGTGAGTTGGGTGGCGGGAGTACCGGGGAGCTGTTTTTT,CASSELGGGSTGELFF
13,once,-,TRBV12-5,TRBJ1-2,TGTGCTAGTGGTTTGGGAGGGGAGGATGGCTACACCTTC,CASGLGGEDGYTF
16,-,TRBD2,TRBV5-1,TRBJ2-3,TGCGCCAGCAGCACAGAAGCGGGGGGTCGCACAGATACGCAGTATTTT,CASSTEAGGRTDTQYF
15,-,TRBD2,TRBV6-5,TRBJ2-2,TGTGCCAGCAGCGGACTAGCGGTAAACACCGGGGAGCTGTTTTTT,CASSGLAVNTGELFF
15,-,TRBD2,TRBV5-8,TRBJ2-1,TGTGCCAGCCCCCTAGCGGGAGGGCCCGCCGGTGAGCAGTTCTTC,CASPLAGGPAGEQFF
15,-,-,TRBV6-5,TRBJ2-2,TGTGCCAGCAGTTACTCGGCGGGTAACACCGGGGAGCTGTTTTTT,CASSYSAGNTGELFF
12,-,TRBD1,TRBV12-3/TRBV12-4,TRBJ1-1,TGTGCCAGCAGGGCTGCCCGGGACAGGGTTTTCTTT,CASRAARDRVFF
16,-,TRBD1,TRBV24-1,TRBJ2-5,TGTGCCACCAGTGCACGGGGACAGGGTCCCCAAGAGACCCAGTACTTC,CATSARGQGPQETQYF
16,-,TRBD2,TRBV9,TRBJ2-3,TGTGCCAGCAGCTTCAGGACTAGCGGATACACAGATACGCAGTATTTT,CASSFRTSGYTDTQYF
15,-,TRBD1,TRBV19,TRBJ2-5,TGTGCCAGTACCGAGTCGGACAGGAACAAAGAGACCCAGTACTTC,CASTESDRNKETQYF
13,-,-,TRBV5-6,TRBJ2-1,TGTGCCAGCCGCCGGGTGGGCTACAATGAGCAGTTCTTC,CASRRVGYNEQFF
18,-,TRBD2,TRBV11-2,TRBJ2-3,TGTGCCAGCAGCCTCCTAGGGACTAGCGGAACATTCGGGGATACGCAGTATTTT,CASSLLGTSGTFGDTQYF
14,-,-,TRBV2,TRBJ2-5,TGTGCCAGCTTTATCCGGGAGAAGGCTGAGACCCAGTACTTC,CASFIREKAETQYF
13,-,TRBD1,TRBV30,TRBJ2-7,TGTGCCTGGACTGGACAGGGGTTTCGGTCCCAGTACTTC,CAWTGQGFRSQYF
14,few,TRBD1,TRBV30,TRBJ1-2,TGTGCCTGGAGTGTAGGGACAGCTAACTATGGCTACACCTTC,CAWSVGTANYGYTF